The 30 T cell receptor beta chains below come from one sample, sequenced in a study of technical replicates of blood from several donors. Method: immunoSEQ multiplex PCR; TCRdb's copy keeps in-frame clones and lacks some. Of around 84,000 clones in the sample, more than 80% were seen once. The sequencing sample was made of T cells isolated from PBMCs. The receptors were gathered from a human donor in good health.

V and J are TRBV29-1 and TRBJ1-3; unclear D gene. Trimming took 4 bases from V and 4 from J, leaving 11 bases between them. Germline values: CDR1 SQVTM, CDR2 ANQGSEA. The CDR3 totals 13 residues. CDR3 coding DNA: TGCAGCGTTGTCAGAGGGTCAGGAAACACCATATATTTT. This gives the protein CSVVRGSGNTIYF.

J is TRBJ1-1 and V is TRBV2; TRBD1 agrees at 7 bases. CDR1 is SNHLY, CDR2 FYNNEI, per germline. Losses at the gene ends were 2 bases for V and 4 bases for J; bases not matched to a gene: 4. This CDR3 region has 14 residues. The CDR3 coding sequence is TGTGCCAGCAGTGAACAGGGGGGAAGCACTGAAGCTTTCTTT. Residues: CASSEQGGSTEAFF. Supplemented by reference TRBV2 and TRBJ1-1, the full variable domain reads EPEVTQTPSHQVTQMGQEVILRCVPISNHLYFYWYRQILGQKVEFLVSFYNNEISEKSEIFDDQFSVERPDGSNFTLKIRSTKLEDSAMYFCASSEQGGSTEAFFGQGTRLTVV.

The V and J genes are TRBV28 and TRBJ1-2; the match to TRBD1 covers 8 bases. V gave up 4 bases and J gave up 2 bases; unmatched junction bases: 9. Germline CDR1 is MDHEN and CDR2 is SYDVKM. CDR3 size: 16 residues. CDR3 coding DNA: TGTGCCAGCAGTTGGGGATCTGGACAGGGCAACTATGGCTACACCTTC. It encodes CASSWGSGQGNYGYTF.

This chain joins TRBV27 and TRBJ2-1; the match to TRBD1 covers 8 bases. Germline trimming cut 5 bases from V and 6 bases from J; bases unmatched to any gene: 12. CDR3 length equals 16 residues. In germline, CDR1 is MNHEY, CDR2 SMNVEV (reference sequence). The CDR3 DNA is TGTGCCAGCAGTCCCCCCCGCCGGGACAGGATCAATGAGCAGTTCTTC. The encoded protein is CASSPPRRDRINEQFF.

The chain links TRBV27 to TRBJ1-5; D unresolved. The length of the CDR3 is 13 residues. With 5 bases removed from V and 7 bases from J, the gap between germline ends came to 12 bases. Germline-derived CDR1 and CDR2 are MNHEY and SMNVEV (reference sequence). The CDR3 reads CASSAPGGQPQHF. Here the CDR3 DNA reads TGTGCCAGCAGTGCCCCCGGAGGCCAGCCCCAGCATTTT.

The chain combines TRBV19 with TRBJ1-1; 9 bases match TRBD1. The V gene's germline CDR1 is LNHDA and CDR2 SQIVND (reference sequence). The CDR3 is made up of 13 amino acids. V shed 6 bases and J 4 bases; nucleotides not matched to a gene: 3. CDR3 nucleotide sequence: TGTGCCAGTAGGAGGGACAGGGTCACTGAAGCTTTCTTT. This encodes CASRRDRVTEAFF.

The gene calls are TRBV10-3 and TRBJ2-7, with 8 bases that match TRBD2. After removal of 7 bases from V and 2 bases from J, the junction contained 4 bases not matched to a gene. This CDR3 has 13 residues. Germline values: CDR1 ENHRY, CDR2 SYGVKD. The CDR3 sequence is CAITGGGTYEQYF. DNA for the CDR3: TGTGCCATCACCGGCGGGGGGACCTACGAGCAGTACTTC.

This clone came up a few times. The chain has TRBV7-9 and TRBJ1-1; D is uncertain. This CDR3 comprises 14 residues. Trimming took off 0 bases at V and 3 bases at J, with 8 bases between the two ends. In germline, CDR1 is SEHNR, CDR2 FQNEAQ (reference sequence). DNA for the CDR3: TGTGCCAGCAGCTTAGCGTCCGGGGACACTGAAGCTTTCTTT. Amino acid sequence: CASSLASGDTEAFF. The full variable domain, rest sourced from reference TRBV7-9 and TRBJ1-1, is DTGVSQNPRHKITKRGQNVTFRCDPISEHNRLYWYRQTLGQGPEFLTYFQNEAQLEKSRLLSDRFSAERPKGSFSTLEIQRTEQGDSAMYLCASSLASGDTEAFFGQGTRLTVV.

This sequence joins TRBV5-1 and TRBJ2-3; TRBD2 might be the D (6 bases). V lost 0 bases to trimming and J lost 4 bases, with 15 bases between them. Per germline, CDR1 SGHRS and CDR2 YFSETQ. The CDR3 consists of 16 residues. CDR3 loop: CASSLAGGSVPDTQYF. The DNA for the CDR3 is TGCGCCAGCAGCTTGGCTGGAGGGAGTGTCCCAGATACGCAGTATTTT.

The chain employs TRBV19 and TRBJ1-1, with D tentatively TRBD1 (5 bases). Trimming took off 7 bases at V and 1 base at J, with 10 bases between the two ends. CDR3 length: 13 residues. In germline, CDR1 is LNHDA, CDR2 SQIVND (reference sequence). The CDR3 nucleotides read TGTGCCAGTAAACGACAGCCGAACACTGAAGCTTTCTTT. Protein product: CASKRQPNTEAFF.

The genes are TRBV28 and TRBJ1-3, with D unresolved. CDR1 MDHEN and CDR2 SYDVKM come from the germline V gene. The CDR3 is made up of 11 amino acids. Trimming left V 8 bases short and J 5 bases short, with 7 bases between. The CDR3 nucleotides are TGTGCCAGCCGTCTACGAAACACCATATATTTT. Translated: CASRLRNTIYF.

The J gene is TRBJ2-1, the V gene TRBV5-1, with TRBD2 as a possible D gene (6 bases). Germline CDR1 and CDR2: SGHRS and YFSETQ. CDR3 size: 19 residues. V was cut by 5 bases and J by 0 bases, with 24 bases left in between. The CDR3 protein is CASSSYLRDLRSSYNEQFF. In DNA, the CDR3 is TGCGCCAGCAGTTCCTACCTCCGGGACTTAAGAAGCTCCTACAATGAGCAGTTCTTC.

Details on this clone: Distinct nucleotide sequences in the sample also encode this CDR3. The V and J genes are TRBV7-9 and TRBJ2-7; no firm D call. The CDR3 covers 11 residues. Per the germline V gene, CDR1 is SEHNR and CDR2 is FQNEAQ (reference sequence). Deletions cut 2 bases from V and 3 bases from J, with 2 bases between. CDR3 protein: CASSLRYEQYF. CDR3 nucleotide sequence: TGTGCCAGCAGCTTACGCTACGAGCAGTACTTC.

This clone was detected once. The rearrangement uses TRBV9 and TRBJ2-3, with 12 bases aligning to TRBD2. The V segment lost 3 bases and the J segment 1 base; nucleotides outside the gene matches: 6. The CDR3 is 17 amino acids. Germline V gives CDR1 SGDLS, CDR2 YYNGEE. In DNA form, the CDR3 reads TGTGCCAGCAGCGCTACTAGCGGGGGGCCGGGCACAGATACGCAGTATTTT. Residues: CASSATSGGPGTDTQYF.

This clone occurred once. The chain couples TRBV7-6 to TRBJ2-1; 12 bases are a match to TRBD2. Germline loops: CDR1 SGHVS, CDR2 FNYEAQ. The V and J ends lost 3 bases and 5 bases, in that order; junction bases with no gene match: 11. The CDR3 contains 18 residues. CDR3: CASSLGTRGLAGHNEQFF. The CDR3 DNA sequence: TGTGCCAGCAGCTTGGGAACAAGAGGACTAGCGGGACACAATGAGCAGTTCTTC.

The chain is built from TRBV18 and TRBJ1-4; 7 nucleotides match TRBD1. CDR1 is KGHSH and CDR2 is LQKENI in the germline V gene. V lost 2 bases, J lost 7 bases, and 4 bases stayed unmatched. This CDR3 contains 14 residues. CDR3 sequence reads: CASSPMQGGEKLFF. The CDR3, as DNA: TGTGCCAGCTCACCAATGCAGGGGGGTGAAAAACTGTTTTTT.

This rearrangement joins TRBV10-3 to TRBJ2-7; 10 bases fit TRBD2. The V gene end was trimmed by 6 bases and the J gene end by 5 bases; junction bases not matched to a gene: 7. CDR3 length equals 14 residues. Germline V lookup: CDR1 ENHRY, CDR2 SYGVKD. CDR3 DNA: TGTGCCATCAGGGGGACTAGCGTGATGGACGAGCAGTACTTC. Translating gives CAIRGTSVMDEQYF.

This chain connects TRBV4-1 to TRBJ2-7; D call uncertain. With 2 bases removed from V and 3 bases from J, the gap between germline ends came to 11 bases. The germline V gene encodes CDR1 MGHRA and CDR2 YSYEKL. CDR3 length: 14 amino acids. In DNA form, the CDR3 reads TGCGCCAGCAGCCAAACCACGACTCTCTACGAGCAGTACTTC. As protein: CASSQTTTLYEQYF.

The gene calls are TRBV11-2 and TRBJ1-3; 7 nucleotides line up with TRBD1. V shed 4 bases, J shed 2 bases, and the junction held 17 bases outside the gene matches. This CDR3 comprises 19 residues. CDR1 SGHAT and CDR2 FQNNGV come from the germline V gene. This CDR3 reads CASSSGARPGGRAGNTIYF. The CDR3 DNA sequence: TGTGCCAGCAGCTCCGGGGCTCGACCAGGGGGTAGGGCTGGAAACACCATATATTTT. Combining the CDR3 with reference TRBV11-2 and TRBJ1-3 gives the whole variable domain EAGVAQSPRYKIIEKRQSVAFWCNPISGHATLYWYQQILGQGPKLLIQFQNNGVVDDSQLPKDRFSAERLKGVDSTLKIQPAKLEDSAVYLCASSSGARPGGRAGNTIYFGEGSWLTVV.

J is TRBJ2-7 and V is TRBV10-1; D is uncertain. Trimming removed 3 bases at V and 4 bases at J, with 7 bases between. Looked up from germline, CDR1 is WNHNN and CDR2 is SYGVQD (reference sequence). The CDR3 loop spans 12 amino acids. The CDR3 DNA reads TGCGCCAGCAGTGATTCGGTATACGAGCAGTACTTC. Amino acids: CASSDSVYEQYF.

This clone was recorded once. The chain recombines TRBV6-5 with TRBJ2-7, with D possibly being TRBD2 (5 bases). CDR3 size: 15 residues. The V end was cut by 7 bases, the J end by 5 bases, with 21 bases between. Germline CDR1 reads MNHEY; CDR2 reads SVGAGI. CDR3 sequence reads: CASKPLVTGDNEQYF. CDR3 sequence (DNA): TGTGCCAGCAAACCACTAGTTACCGGGGATAACGAGCAGTACTTC.

This clone was observed a handful of times. V usage is TRBV6-5 and J usage is TRBJ1-1; no definite D call. V was clipped by 0 bases and J by 7 bases, with 9 bases between them. Looked up from germline, CDR1 is MNHEY and CDR2 is SVGAGI. This CDR3 is built from 13 residues. CDR3 sequence (DNA): TGTGCCAGCAGTTACTCCGGACTCGATGAAGCTTTCTTT. Its protein is CASSYSGLDEAFF.

This chain links TRBV5-1 with TRBJ1-4; TRBD1 matches 9 bases. With V trimmed by 3 bases and J by 8 bases, 5 bases remained unmatched. From germline, CDR1 is SGHRS and CDR2 YFSETQ. The CDR3 consists of 14 residues. The CDR3 DNA reads TGCGCCAGCAGCTGGGGACAGGGTTTGGAAAAACTGTTTTTT. It specifies CASSWGQGLEKLFF.

V is TRBV28 and J is TRBJ2-7; no reliable D call. Germline V gene data show CDR1 as MDHEN and CDR2 as SYDVKM. V lost 8 bases, J lost 2 bases, and 7 bases lay in between. CDR3 size: 11 residues. The DNA of the CDR3 is TGTGCCAGCTCCCCGGCCTACGAGCAGTACTTC. Encoded protein: CASSPAYEQYF.

The J gene is TRBJ2-1, the V gene TRBV27, with TRBD2 as a possible D gene (6 bases). Germline-derived CDR1 and CDR2 are MNHEY and SMNVEV (reference sequence). Trimming shortened V by 8 bases and J by 5 bases, and 10 bases separated the two germline ends. The length of the CDR3 is 12 residues. The CDR3 protein is CASGLANNEQFF. In DNA, the CDR3 is TGTGCCAGCGGCCTAGCGAACAATGAGCAGTTCTTC.

The V gene is TRBV11-2, the J gene TRBJ2-1; 9 bases fit TRBD1. V was pared by 7 bases and J by 3 bases, with 7 bases of the junction left unmatched. The CDR3 spans 15 residues. The germline V gene encodes CDR1 SGHAT and CDR2 FQNNGV. The CDR3: CASTLQGASYNEQFF. The CDR3 DNA is TGTGCCAGCACCCTACAGGGGGCGAGCTACAATGAGCAGTTCTTC.

This chain joins TRBV18 and TRBJ2-7, with 9 bases that match TRBD1. CDR1 is KGHSH and CDR2 is LQKENI in the germline V gene. V gave up 3 bases and J gave up 5 bases; unmatched junction bases: 5. The CDR3 consists of 14 residues. The CDR3 coding sequence is TGTGCCAGCTCACCGGGGACAGGGTTCCACGAGCAGTACTTC. Translation gives CASSPGTGFHEQYF.

V is TRBV19 and J is TRBJ1-1; D is uncertain. The V gene lost 3 bases and the J gene lost 1 base, with 15 bases spanning the gap. Germline CDR1 reads LNHDA; CDR2 reads SQIVND (reference sequence). This CDR3 has 16 amino acids. The CDR3 region is CASSILPASRNTEAFF. In DNA, the CDR3 is TGTGCCAGTAGTATTTTGCCAGCCTCTAGGAACACTGAAGCTTTCTTT.

The gene calls are TRBV29-1 and TRBJ2-7, with 10 bases fitting TRBD1. CDR1 is SQVTM and CDR2 is ANQGSEA in the germline V gene. J was trimmed by 2 bases and V by 4 bases; bases with no gene match: 17. This CDR3 has 18 residues. The chain's CDR3 is CSVAGEGQGMILTYEQYF. The CDR3 coding sequence is TGCAGCGTTGCCGGCGAGGGACAGGGGATGATTTTGACCTACGAGCAGTACTTC.

J is TRBJ1-1 and V is TRBV18; 9 bases map to TRBD1. The J segment lost 1 base and the V segment lost 5 bases, leaving 8 bases of the junction unmatched. Germline V gives CDR1 KGHSH, CDR2 LQKENI. The CDR3 loop spans 16 amino acids. The CDR3, as DNA: TGTGCCAGCTCAAAATCTACAGGGGGCGGGAACACTGAAGCTTTCTTT. It is translated as CASSKSTGGGNTEAFF.